One T cell receptor beta chain is described in this entry. The sample originates from a study of cytotoxic CD8 clonotypes in ibrutinib-treated CLL. Study-level information: Outcomes included approximately 25 partial and 2 complete responses; after median roughly 69 months, roughly 14 stayed remitted and 12 progressed.

This CDR3 is 14 amino acids long. Trimming removed 2 bases at V and 6 bases at J, with 12 bases between. Germline values: CDR1 MNHNS, CDR2 SASEGT. The planned depth of sequencing spanned 1 in 200,000 to 1 in 1 million T cells. Data came from immunoSEQ multiplex PCR; TCRdb stores just in-frame clones and leaves some out. Counted here are 35,000 or so clones, 60% to 80% occurring once; the ten biggest clones make up approximately 15%. The V and J genes are TRBV6-1 and TRBJ2-3, with unresolved D. The receptor was isolated from a human donor with chronic lymphocytic leukemia. The sample consisted of PBMCs, taken at disease progression, from a patient treated with ibrutinib. Here the CDR3 reads CASSEYQEGDTQYF. In nucleotides, the CDR3 is TGTGCCAGCAGTGAATACCAAGAAGGGGATACGCAGTATTTT.